This TCR beta chain is from a study of OX40 agonist ivuxolimab in advanced cancers. About the study: Ivuxolimab was delivered to patients intravenously every 2 weeks at doses spanning 0.01 to 10 mg/kg.

Germline values: CDR1 SGHNT, CDR2 YYREEE (reference sequence). This CDR3 comprises 17 residues. The V gene end was trimmed by 4 bases and the J gene end by 1 base; junction bases not matched to a gene: 10. Profiled with immunoSEQ multiplex PCR; TCRdb holds only in-frame clones, not every one. The data contain 55,000 to 65,000 clones, about 91% of them seen just once; the ten biggest clones take up roughly 0.45%. The receptor was derived from an adult with an advanced solid tumor such as melanoma, head and neck, liver or kidney cancer. The chain recombines TRBV5-4 with TRBJ2-5, with 10 bases matching TRBD1. The input for sequencing was CD4+ or CD8+ T cells sorted from blood, taken in a trial of the OX40 agonist ivuxolimab. The CDR3 loop is CASSPGRTGGSQETQYF. CDR3 nucleotide sequence: TGTGCCAGCAGCCCAGGACGGACAGGGGGTTCCCAAGAGACCCAGTACTTC.